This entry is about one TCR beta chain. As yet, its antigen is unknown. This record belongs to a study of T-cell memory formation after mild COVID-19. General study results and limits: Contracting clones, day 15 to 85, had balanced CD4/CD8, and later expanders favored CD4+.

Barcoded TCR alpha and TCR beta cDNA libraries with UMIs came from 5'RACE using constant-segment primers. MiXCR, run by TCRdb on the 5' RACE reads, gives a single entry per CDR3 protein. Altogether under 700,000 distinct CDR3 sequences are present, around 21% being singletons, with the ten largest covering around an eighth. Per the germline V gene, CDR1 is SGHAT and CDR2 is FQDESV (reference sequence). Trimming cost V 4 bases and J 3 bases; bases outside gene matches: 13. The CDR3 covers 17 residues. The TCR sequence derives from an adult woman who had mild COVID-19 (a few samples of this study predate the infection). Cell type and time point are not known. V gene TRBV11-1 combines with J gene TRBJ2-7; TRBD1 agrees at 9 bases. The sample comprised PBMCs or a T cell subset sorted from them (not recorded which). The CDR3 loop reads CASSSDAGTGPYYEQYF. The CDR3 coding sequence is TGTGCCAGCAGCTCAGACGCCGGGACAGGGCCTTACTACGAGCAGTACTTC.